These 21 T cell receptor beta chains were all obtained from the same sample, sequenced in a study of shared clonotypes between healthy human individuals. Libraries were prepared by immunoSEQ multiplex PCR; TCRdb keeps only in-frame clonotypes and omits some of them. The table has 2,500,000 or so clones, around nine tenths seen once. The sample was naive CD4+ T cells sorted from blood. Subset reported: CD45RA+ positively selected. The receptors shown here come from a man aged 18 to 29 in good health.

The chain has TRBV10-3 and TRBJ2-7; 12 bases match TRBD2. The CDR3 runs to 13 residues. V lost 6 bases, J lost 6 bases, and 3 bases stayed unmatched. Germline assignment: CDR1 ENHRY and CDR2 SYGVKD. The CDR3 loop is CAISGGLAGEQYF. DNA for the CDR3: TGTGCCATCAGCGGGGGACTAGCGGGCGAGCAGTACTTC.

On this clone itself: This same CDR3 is encoded by further DNA sequences in the sample. The rearrangement uses TRBV29-1 and TRBJ2-3, with no clear D. Germline V gene data show CDR1 as SQVTM and CDR2 as ANQGSEA. V was trimmed by 6 bases and J by 6 bases, leaving 7 bases between them. The CDR3 runs to 10 residues. CDR3 DNA sequence: TGCAGCGTGGGTACGGATACGCAGTATTTT. This translates into CSVGTDTQYF.

The V call is TRBV4-1, the J call TRBJ1-2, with D tentatively TRBD1 (6 bases). Trimming took 1 base from V and 3 from J, leaving 9 bases between them. Germline CDR1 MGHRA, CDR2 YSYEKL. This CDR3 contains 14 residues. The CDR3 here is CASSQAQGDYGYTF. The CDR3 DNA is TGCGCCAGCAGCCAAGCACAGGGTGACTATGGCTACACCTTC.

This clone appeared a single time. The V gene is TRBV9, the J gene TRBJ2-5, with D perhaps TRBD2 (5 bases). This CDR3 region has 12 residues. Germline loops: CDR1 SGDLS, CDR2 YYNGEE. V lost 5 bases and J lost 5, with 10 bases in between. This CDR3 reads CASSKWEETQYF. In DNA, the CDR3 is TGTGCCAGCAGTAAATGGGAGGAGACCCAGTACTTC.

The J gene is TRBJ2-3, the V gene TRBV5-4; the D call may be TRBD1 or TRBD2 (5 bases each). The V end lost 2 bases, the J end lost 0 bases, and 10 bases lay between the germline ends. In germline, CDR1 is SGHNT, CDR2 YYREEE (reference sequence). This CDR3 has 15 residues. The CDR3 region has the DNA TGTGCCAGCAGCTTTAGCAGGGAGAGCACAGATACGCAGTATTTT. Translating gives CASSFSRESTDTQYF. The variable domain in full, with the rest retrieved from reference TRBV5-4 and TRBJ2-3, is ETGVTQSPTHLIKTRGQQVTLRCSSQSGHNTVSWYQQALGQGPQFIFQYYREEENGRGNFPPRFSGLQFPNYSSELNVNALELDDSALYLCASSFSRESTDTQYFGPGTRLTVL.

The chain couples TRBV19 to TRBJ1-5; maybe TRBD1 (5 bases). CDR1 and CDR2 (germline): LNHDA, SQIVND (reference sequence). The CDR3 covers 13 residues. V was trimmed by 6 bases and J by 5 bases, leaving 11 bases between them. The CDR3 DNA reads as TGTGCCAGTAGGGAGGGAGGGGATCAGCCCCAGCATTTT. Protein: CASREGGDQPQHF. The variable domain in full, with the rest retrieved from reference TRBV19 and TRBJ1-5, is DGGITQSPKYLFRKEGQNVTLSCEQNLNHDAMYWYRQDPGQGLRLIYYSQIVNDFQKGDIAEGYSVSREKKESFPLTVTSAQKNPTAFYLCASREGGDQPQHFGDGTRLSIL.

The genes are TRBV5-6 and TRBJ2-5; 8 bases match TRBD2. Germline V gene data show CDR1 as SGHDT and CDR2 as YYEEEE. This CDR3 is 16 amino acids long. V gave up 4 bases and J gave up 2 bases; unmatched junction bases: 10. The CDR3 DNA follows: TGTGCCAGCAGCCCAGGACTAGCAGTTATACAAGAGACCCAGTACTTC. Amino acid sequence: CASSPGLAVIQETQYF.

The V gene is TRBV25-1, the J gene TRBJ1-1; no firm D call. Germline values: CDR1 MGHDK, CDR2 SYGVNS. This CDR3 is 17 amino acids long. The ends were cut back, 0 bases at V and 5 bases at J, with 19 bases in the middle. CDR3 protein: CASSEYRAGLGMTEAFF. The CDR3 nucleotides read TGTGCCAGCAGTGAATATAGGGCGGGCTTGGGTATGACTGAAGCTTTCTTT. Full variable domain (rest looked up from reference TRBV25-1 and TRBJ1-1): EADIYQTPRYLVIGTGKKITLECSQTMGHDKMYWYQQDPGMELHLIHYSYGVNSTEKGDLSSESTVSRIRTEHFPLTLESARPSHTSQYLCASSEYRAGLGMTEAFFGQGTRLTVV.

The gene calls are TRBV6-1 and TRBJ1-5, with D tentatively TRBD1 (5 bases). Trimming took 4 bases from V and 5 from J, leaving 9 bases between them. The CDR3 length is 13 residues. The germline gives CDR1 MNHNS, CDR2 SASEGT. CDR3 DNA sequence: TGTGCCAGCAGTGTCCCAGGGTATCAGCCCCAGCATTTT. It codes for CASSVPGYQPQHF.

The gene calls are TRBV6-5 and TRBJ2-5; 7 bases map to TRBD1. The closer fit of TRBJ2-7 to the DNA end suggests the J call may be wrong. Germline CDR1 MNHEY, CDR2 SVGAGI. The CDR3 is 13 amino acids. For the CDR3, the DNA is TGTGCCAGCAGTCCGGGACAGCCTTACGAGCAGTACTTC. It specifies CASSPGQPYEQYF.

The chain has TRBV5-1 and TRBJ2-5; the D gene is possibly TRBD2 (6 bases). Germline CDR1 is SGHRS and CDR2 is YFSETQ. The germline V and J ends were trimmed by 4 bases and 3 bases, with 19 bases remaining between them. CDR3 length equals 16 residues. This chain's CDR3 is CASSVSGTHLKETQYF. CDR3 DNA sequence: TGCGCCAGCAGCGTGTCCGGGACTCACCTAAAAGAGACCCAGTACTTC. The full variable domain, in which reference TRBV5-1 and TRBJ2-5 provide the parts outside the CDR3, is KAGVTQTPRYLIKTRGQQVTLSCSPISGHRSVSWYQQTPGQGLQFLFEYFSETQRNKGNFPGRFSGRQFSNSRSEMNVSTLELGDSALYLCASSVSGTHLKETQYFGPGTRLLVL.

The chain joins TRBV10-2 to TRBJ1-2; TRBD1 matches at 10 bases. The CDR3 sequence is 16 residues long. J was trimmed by 3 bases and V by 4 bases; bases with no gene match: 8. From germline, CDR1 is WSHSY and CDR2 SAAADI. The CDR3 here is CASSATGQGDHYGYTF. CDR3 DNA: TGCGCCAGCAGTGCTACCGGACAGGGGGACCACTATGGCTACACCTTC.

This chain connects TRBV30 to TRBJ2-1, with TRBD2 matching over 7 bases. CDR3 length: 15 amino acids. V lost 0 bases and J lost 3; bases outside the gene matches: 5. Germline CDR1 GTSNPN, CDR2 SVGIG (reference sequence). The CDR3 DNA reads TGTGCCTGGAGTGTCTGGGGGGGGAGCTACAATGAGCAGTTCTTC. Translating gives CAWSVWGGSYNEQFF.

The chain's CDR3 is CASSPQVGNSYEQYF. The DNA for the CDR3 is TGTGCCAGCAGCCCCCAAGTGGGAAATTCCTACGAGCAGTACTTC. The chain recombines TRBV7-9 with TRBJ2-7, with no clear D. The V and J ends lost 5 bases and 1 base respectively, with 15 bases between them. The germline gives CDR1 SEHNR, CDR2 FQNEAQ (reference sequence). The CDR3 contains 15 residues.

The rearrangement uses TRBV9 and TRBJ2-5; D is possibly TRBD2 (6 bases). Germline V gives CDR1 SGDLS, CDR2 YYNGEE. Trimming took 0 bases from V and 4 from J, leaving 16 bases between them. CDR3 length equals 16 residues. This chain's CDR3 is CASSVGHLGTPETQYF. The DNA of the CDR3 is TGTGCCAGCAGCGTAGGCCACTTAGGGACTCCAGAGACCCAGTACTTC.

V is TRBV28 and J is TRBJ1-2, with TRBD1 identical over 8 bases. Germline CDR1 is MDHEN and CDR2 is SYDVKM. The CDR3 extends over 17 amino acids. J was trimmed by 1 base and V by 2 bases; bases with no gene match: 9. The chain's CDR3 is CASSLGPDRVVNYGYTF. The CDR3 nucleotides read TGTGCCAGCAGTTTAGGGCCGGACAGGGTGGTTAACTATGGCTACACCTTC.

This chain uses TRBV11-1 with TRBJ2-1, with D perhaps TRBD1 (5 bases). V dropped 5 bases and J dropped 4 bases, with 9 bases sitting between them. Germline V gene sequence: CDR1 SGHAT, CDR2 FQDESV (reference sequence). The CDR3 is made up of 13 amino acids. The CDR3 DNA sequence: TGTGCCAGCAGCATACCAGGGTACAATGAGCAGTTCTTC. It yields the protein CASSIPGYNEQFF.

Remarks on this clone: Within the sample, other DNA sequences also encode this same CDR3. J is TRBJ1-2 and V is TRBV18, with D hard to call. V gave up 6 bases and J gave up 2 bases, with 10 bases separating them. Germline V gene data show CDR1 as KGHSH and CDR2 as LQKENI. This CDR3 has 13 amino acids. CDR3 coding DNA: TGTGCCAGCTCGCCCGACCTCAACTATGGCTACACCTTC. Encoded protein: CASSPDLNYGYTF.

This CDR3 is CASNFGGSSYNEQFF. The CDR3 nucleotides read TGCGCCAGCAACTTCGGGGGGAGCTCCTACAATGAGCAGTTCTTC. The J gene is TRBJ2-1, the V gene TRBV5-1, with 7 bases that match TRBD2. V was clipped by 6 bases and J by 0 bases; unmatched bases: 6. The CDR3 is 15 amino acids. CDR1 and CDR2 (germline): SGHRS, YFSETQ.

The gene calls are TRBV18 and TRBJ2-3; the D gene is possibly TRBD2 (5 bases). Germline-derived CDR1 and CDR2 are KGHSH and LQKENI. This CDR3 is built from 15 residues. V was trimmed by 3 bases and J by 1 base, leaving 11 bases between them. DNA for the CDR3: TGTGCCAGCTCACCGGGAGACGGGGGCACAGATACGCAGTATTTT. Residues: CASSPGDGGTDTQYF.

This chain connects TRBV27 to TRBJ1-6; no reliable D call. The CDR3 consists of 14 residues. Trimming pared 2 bases from V and 11 bases from J, leaving 13 bases between. The germline gives CDR1 MNHEY, CDR2 SMNVEV (reference sequence). CDR3 bases: TGTGCCAGCAGTTTAGAGGTTAGCGGGGCACCCCTCCACTTT. Its translation is CASSLEVSGAPLHF.